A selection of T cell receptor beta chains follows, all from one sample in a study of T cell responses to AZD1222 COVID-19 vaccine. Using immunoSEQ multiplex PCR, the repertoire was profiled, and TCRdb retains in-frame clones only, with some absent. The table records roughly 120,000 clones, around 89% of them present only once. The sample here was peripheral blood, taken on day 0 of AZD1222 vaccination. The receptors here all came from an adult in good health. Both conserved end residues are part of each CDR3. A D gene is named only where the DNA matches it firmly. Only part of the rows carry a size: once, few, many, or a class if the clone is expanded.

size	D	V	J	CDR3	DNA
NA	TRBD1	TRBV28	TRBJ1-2	CASDQSTGETGGYTF	TGTGCCAGCGACCAGAGTACAGGGGAAACAGGCGGCTACACCTTC
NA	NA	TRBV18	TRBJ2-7	CASSPSLGPGQYF	TGTGCCAGCTCACCGTCCCTGGGCCCCGGGCAGTACTTC
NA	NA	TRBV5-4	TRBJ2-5	CASSPKQGPAETQYF	TGTGCCAGCAGCCCTAAACAGGGTCCCGCGGAGACCCAGTACTTC
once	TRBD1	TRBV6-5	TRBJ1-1	CASSYGQGAPGTEAFF	TGTGCCAGCAGTTACGGTCAGGGGGCGCCGGGCACTGAAGCTTTCTTT
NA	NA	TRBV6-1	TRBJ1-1	CASSENGAPGTEAFF	TGTGCCAGCAGTGAGAATGGGGCGCCGGGCACTGAAGCTTTCTTT
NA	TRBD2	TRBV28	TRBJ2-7	CASSPTSGNIYEQYF	TGTGCCAGCAGCCCGACTAGCGGGAATATCTACGAGCAGTACTTC
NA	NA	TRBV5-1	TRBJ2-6	CASSPGVTGANVLTF	TGCGCCAGCAGTCCAGGGGTTACTGGGGCCAACGTCCTGACTTTC
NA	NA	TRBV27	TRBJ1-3	CASSFQLSNSGNTIYF	TGTGCCAGCAGTTTTCAACTAAGTAACTCTGGAAACACCATATATTTT
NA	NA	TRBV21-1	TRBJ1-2	CASGPGRRGGYTF	TGTGCCAGCGGTCCGGGCCGCCGAGGTGGCTACACCTTC
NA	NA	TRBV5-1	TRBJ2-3	CASGIRGDGTDTQYF	TGCGCCAGCGGTATCCGAGGGGACGGCACAGATACGCAGTATTTT
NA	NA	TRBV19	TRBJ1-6	CASSMGGLRNSPLHF	TGTGCCAGTAGTATGGGGGGACTTCGCAATTCACCCCTCCACTTT
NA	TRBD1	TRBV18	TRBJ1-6	CASSPPLTGGGSPLHF	TGTGCCAGCTCACCTCCTTTGACAGGGGGGGGCTCACCCCTCCACTTT
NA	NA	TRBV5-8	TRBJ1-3	CASSFGAGGSGNTIYF	TGTGCCAGCAGCTTTGGGGCCGGAGGCTCTGGAAACACCATATATTTT
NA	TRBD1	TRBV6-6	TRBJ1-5	CASRGDSSQPQHF	TGTGCCAGCAGGGGGGACAGTAGTCAGCCCCAGCATTTT
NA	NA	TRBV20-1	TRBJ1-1	CSATGNTEAFF	TGCAGTGCCACAGGAAACACTGAAGCTTTCTTT
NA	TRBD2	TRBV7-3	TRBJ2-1	CASSQTSGGANEQFF	TGTGCCAGCAGTCAAACTAGCGGGGGGGCCAATGAGCAGTTCTTC
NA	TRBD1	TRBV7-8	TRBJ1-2	CASSSLGQGIGYTF	TGTGCCAGCAGCTCCCTCGGACAGGGGATCGGCTACACCTTC
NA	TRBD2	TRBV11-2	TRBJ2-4	CASSSGGGTDIQYF	TGTGCCAGCAGCTCGGGCGGGGGGACGGACATTCAGTACTTC
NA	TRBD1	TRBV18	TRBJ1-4	CASSRPQGILFF	TGTGCCAGCTCACGACCACAGGGGATACTGTTTTTT
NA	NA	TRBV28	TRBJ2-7	CASTQIGLRDWQYF	TGTGCCAGCACCCAAATCGGCCTGAGGGACTGGCAGTACTTC
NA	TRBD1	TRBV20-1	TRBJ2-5	CSASLPPMTGLETQYF	TGCAGTGCTAGTCTCCCCCCAATGACAGGGCTCGAGACCCAGTACTTC
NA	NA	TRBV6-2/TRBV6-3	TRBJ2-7	CASSISSYEQYF	TGTGCCAGCAGTATATCCTCCTACGAGCAGTACTTC
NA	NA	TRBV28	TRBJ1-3	CATADSGNTIYF	TGTGCCACGGCGGATTCTGGAAACACCATATATTTT
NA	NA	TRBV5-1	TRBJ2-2	CASSRGQSTGELFF	TGCGCCAGCAGCCGTGGGCAGAGCACCGGGGAGCTGTTTTTT
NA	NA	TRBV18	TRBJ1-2	CASSPRGGEGYTF	TGTGCCAGCTCACCACGAGGGGGAGAGGGCTACACCTTC
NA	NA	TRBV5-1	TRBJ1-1	CASTPRGDDTEAFF	TGCGCCAGCACCCCAAGGGGGGACGACACTGAAGCTTTCTTT
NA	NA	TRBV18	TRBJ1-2	CASSPTGREYGYTF	TGTGCCAGCTCACCGACAGGACGGGAGTATGGCTACACCTTC